This is a list of T cell receptor beta chains from one sample in a study of early T cells in non-severe SARS-CoV-2 infection. TCRdb fed the 5' RACE reads into MiXCR, producing one record per CDR3 protein. There are tens of thousands of distinct CDR3 sequences in the sample; around 10% occur only once, and about 2.4% lies in the top ten. This material consisted of whole blood, taken at baseline. These receptors originate from an adult who was a healthcare worker with PCR-confirmed SARS-CoV-2 infection or an uninfected control (not recorded which). Both conserved end residues are part of each CDR3. D genes are given only for firm matches. Clone size is given for some rows only: seen once, a few or many times, or a class if the clone is expanded.

V: TRBV27
size: many
D: TRBD2
J: TRBJ2-7
CDR3: CASSTRGGEQYF
DNA: TGTGCCAGCAGTACCCGGGGGGGCGAGCAGTACTTC

V: TRBV12-3/TRBV12-4
size: .
D: .
J: TRBJ2-7
CDR3: CASSLGSGAEQYF
DNA: TGTGCCAGCAGTCTGGGGAGCGGAGCCGAGCAGTACTTC

V: TRBV5-4
size: .
D: TRBD2
J: TRBJ2-7
CDR3: CASGPSSGIHEQYF
DNA: TGTGCCAGCGGCCCTTCTAGCGGGATCCACGAGCAGTACTTC

V: TRBV6-2/TRBV6-3
size: many
D: TRBD1
J: TRBJ1-1
CDR3: CASRKDRGPNTEAFF
DNA: TGTGCCAGCAGAAAGGACAGGGGGCCGAACACTGAAGCTTTCTTT

V: TRBV7-6
size: few
D: .
J: TRBJ2-5
CDR3: CASSPVIGGQETQYF
DNA: TGTGCCAGCAGCCCCGTCATCGGGGGTCAAGAGACCCAGTACTTC

V: TRBV6-2/TRBV6-3
size: .
D: .
J: TRBJ2-2
CDR3: CASSGGDTGELFF
DNA: TGTGCCAGCAGTGGAGGGGACACCGGGGAGCTGTTTTTT

V: TRBV5-1
size: .
D: .
J: TRBJ1-1
CDR3: CASSHSPEQNTEAFF
DNA: TGCGCCAGCAGCCATTCTCCGGAACAGAACACTGAAGCTTTCTTT

V: TRBV7-9
size: few
D: .
J: TRBJ2-3
CDR3: CASSLARSGTDTQYF
DNA: TGTGCCAGCAGCTTAGCTCGGAGCGGCACAGATACGCAGTATTTT

V: TRBV6-2/TRBV6-3
size: few
D: .
J: TRBJ1-1
CDR3: CASGRGMQTEAFF
DNA: TGTGCCAGCGGTAGGGGGATGCAAACTGAAGCTTTCTTT

V: TRBV20-1
size: many
D: .
J: TRBJ1-2
CDR3: CSGQGSPTNYGYTF
DNA: TGCAGTGGGCAGGGTAGCCCTACTAACTATGGCTACACCTTC

V: TRBV10-2
size: many
D: .
J: TRBJ1-4
CDR3: CASSESTEKLFF
DNA: TGCGCCAGCAGTGAGTCCACTGAAAAACTGTTTTTT